Shown below are 17 T cell receptor beta chains from a single sample sequenced in a study of Graves' ophthalmopathy and Graves' hyperthyroidism. Amplification of the TCR beta CDR3 regions used RNA transcripts (as template). First-round RT-PCR with HTBI primers preceded a second-round multiplex PCR. In TCRdb, the multiplex PCR reads were re-called with MiXCR into one record per CDR3 protein. The sample consists of hundreds of thousands of distinct CDR3 sequences, approximately 15% of them appearing once. Material: peripheral blood. Receptors originate from a woman aged 18-35 years with stable Graves' hyperthyroidism.

Many counts were recorded for this clonotype. This chain uses TRBV20-1 with TRBJ2-7; weak D call: TRBD1 (6 bases). The CDR3 has 13 residues. Looked up from germline, CDR1 is DFQATT and CDR2 is SNEGSKA (reference sequence). V was pared by 0 bases and J by 1 base, with 7 bases between. The CDR3 region has the DNA TGCAGTGCTAGAGACGGACAGTCCTACGAGCAGTACTTC. Translating gives CSARDGQSYEQYF.

In its sample, this clonotype was seen many times. The chain has TRBV12-3 or TRBV12-4 and TRBJ2-7; weak D call: TRBD1 (6 bases). The CDR3 length is 14 residues. Trimming took off 5 bases at V and 3 bases at J, with 14 bases between the two ends. DNA of the CDR3: TGTGCCAGCAGTCACGGGACATTACTCTACGAGCAGTACTTC. Translating it yields CASSHGTLLYEQYF.

This clonotype was recorded at least ten times. V gene TRBV7-3 combines with J gene TRBJ1-2; maybe TRBD1 (6 bases). Trimming took off 5 bases at V and 2 bases at J, with 15 bases between the two ends. This CDR3 is built from 15 residues. Germline lookup yields CDR1 SGHTA and CDR2 FQGTGA. The CDR3 spells CASSPRAGVNYGYTF. CDR3 coding DNA: TGTGCCAGCAGCCCAAGGGCAGGGGTCAACTATGGCTACACCTTC. The complete variable domain, with remaining parts taken from reference TRBV7-3 and TRBJ1-2, reads GAGVSQTPSNKVTEKGKYVELRCDPISGHTALYWYRQSLGQGPEFLIYFQGTGAADDSGLPNDRFFAVRPEGSVSTLKIQRTERGDSAVYLCASSPRAGVNYGYTFGSGTRLTVV.

This rearrangement joins TRBV10-3 to TRBJ2-7, with 7 bases identical to TRBD2. CDR1 is ENHRY, CDR2 SYGVKD, per germline. The CDR3 sequence is 14 residues long. The trim removed 10 bases at V and 6 bases at J, leaving 15 bases unmatched. CDR3 sequence: CATGRKRAEGEQYF. The CDR3 bases are TGTGCCACCGGGAGGAAGCGGGCCGAGGGCGAGCAGTACTTC.

This clonotype has at least ten counts. V usage is TRBV6-5 and J usage is TRBJ1-1, with D possibly matching TRBD1 (6 bases). The germline CDR1 and CDR2 sequences are MNHEY and SVGAGI. V was cut by 2 bases and J by 1 base, with 17 bases left in between. The CDR3 totals 17 residues. The CDR3 DNA follows: TGTGCCAGCAGTTACGGTTCAGGCCAGGGGTGGAACACTGAAGCTTTCTTT. As protein: CASSYGSGQGWNTEAFF.

This clonotype was recorded at least ten times. This chain connects TRBV4-1 to TRBJ2-7; D gene unclear. The CDR3 length is 14 residues. Germline CDR1 MGHRA, CDR2 YSYEKL. Trimming took off 1 base at V and 2 bases at J, with 9 bases between the two ends. The CDR3 sequence: CASSQGPVTYEQYF. The CDR3 nucleotides are TGCGCCAGCAGCCAAGGCCCAGTCACCTACGAGCAGTACTTC.

A few counts support this clonotype. One end of the junction varies from germline; a read error may be responsible. The chain recombines TRBV27 with TRBJ1-5; TRBD1 might be the D (5 bases). CDR3 size: 14 residues. Germline assignment: CDR1 MNHEY and CDR2 SMNVEV (reference sequence). The CDR3 spells CASSPGQSNQPRHF. The CDR3 DNA reads TGTGCCAGCAGCCCAGGACAAAGCAATCAGCCCCGGCATTTT.

The CDR3 nucleotides are TGTGCCAGCAGGCCCCCAGGTCAATTCTCTGAAGCTTTCTTT. As protein: CASRPPGQFSEAFF. The chain combines TRBV28 with TRBJ1-1; D is unresolved. Trimming stripped 6 bases from V and 6 bases from J, with 17 bases between. CDR1 is MDHEN, CDR2 SYDVKM, per germline. The CDR3 covers 14 residues.

The J gene is TRBJ1-2, the V gene TRBV20-1; perhaps TRBD1 as D (6 bases). V lost 0 bases to trimming and J lost 6 bases, with 14 bases between them. Per germline, CDR1 DFQATT and CDR2 SNEGSKA (reference sequence). The CDR3 is 14 amino acids. This chain's CDR3 is CSAREGHRADGYTF. CDR3 DNA sequence: TGCAGTGCTAGAGAGGGACATAGGGCCGATGGCTACACCTTC.

Ten or more counts support this clonotype. The chain has TRBV11-2 and TRBJ2-6, with 7 nucleotides matching TRBD2. Germline CDR1 is SGHAT and CDR2 is FQNNGV. There are 17 residues in the CDR3. V was pared by 6 bases and J by 4 bases, with 12 bases of the junction left unmatched. CDR3 nucleotide sequence: TGTGCCAGCAGGACCCTATCGGGGGGAGCCGGGGCCAACGTCCTGACTTTC. Translating it yields CASRTLSGGAGANVLTF.

This clonotype appeared a few times. The chain employs TRBV24-1 and TRBJ2-1; D unresolved. Germline CDR1 and CDR2: KGHDR and SFDVKD. V was cut by 1 base and J by 10 bases, with 4 bases left in between. This CDR3 contains 11 residues. CDR3 in amino acids: CATSDLVEQFF. In DNA, the CDR3 is TGTGCCACCAGTGATTTAGTGGAGCAGTTCTTC.

J is TRBJ2-7 and V is TRBV2, with 10 bases aligning to TRBD1. CDR1 is SNHLY, CDR2 FYNNEI, per germline. The CDR3 covers 15 residues. V shed 1 base and J 7 bases; nucleotides not matched to a gene: 7. CDR3 in DNA: TGTGCCAGCAGTGAAGAAGGGACAGGGGTGTGGGAGCAGTACTTC. The encoded protein is CASSEEGTGVWEQYF.

This clonotype was picked up many times. The gene calls are TRBV5-5 and TRBJ1-1; possible D gene TRBD1, 5 bases. Germline V lookup: CDR1 SGHKS, CDR2 YYEKEE (reference sequence). The CDR3 length is 17 residues. V lost 1 base and J lost 3, with 19 bases in between. CDR3: CASSLWFGGMVDTEAFF. DNA for the CDR3: TGTGCCAGCAGCTTGTGGTTTGGGGGAATGGTAGACACTGAAGCTTTCTTT.

Many counts were recorded for this clonotype. The V and J genes are TRBV6-5 and TRBJ1-1, with D hard to call. V was trimmed by 2 bases and J by 0 bases, leaving 13 bases between them. CDR3 length: 16 residues. Germline CDR1 and CDR2: MNHEY and SVGAGI. The CDR3 protein is CASSYVGIPLNTEAFF. The CDR3 DNA reads as TGTGCCAGCAGTTACGTCGGGATACCCTTGAACACTGAAGCTTTCTTT.

This clonotype was counted ten times or more. The V call is TRBV12-3 or TRBV12-4, the J call TRBJ2-2, with D perhaps assigned TRBD1 or TRBD2 (5 bases each). The CDR3 is made up of 15 amino acids. Trimming left V 3 bases short and J 4 bases short, with 12 bases between. In nucleotides, the CDR3 is TGTGCCAGCAGTTTCCGAGGGGCTCTCACCGGGGAGCTGTTTTTT. Protein: CASSFRGALTGELFF.

This clonotype has ten or more counts. The chain's CDR3 is CASSPGLATDTQYF. CDR3 sequence (DNA): TGTGCCAGCAGCCCCGGACTAGCGACAGATACGCAGTATTTT. The chain joins TRBV6-2 or TRBV6-3 to TRBJ2-3; 9 bases fit TRBD2. The junction had 4 bases not matched to a gene; V was cut back by 6 bases and J by 3 bases. The CDR3 loop spans 14 amino acids. Germline V CDR1 and CDR2: MNHEY, SVGEGT.

V usage is TRBV19 and J usage is TRBJ2-5; D might be TRBD2 (7 bases). Trimming left V 3 bases short and J 7 bases short, with 24 bases between. The CDR3 loop spans 17 amino acids. Germline-derived CDR1 and CDR2 are LNHDA and SQIVND (reference sequence). CDR3 sequence reads: CASSIRRSRGAPPTQYF. CDR3 nucleotides: TGTGCCAGTAGTATCAGGAGGTCTCGGGGGGCCCCACCGACCCAGTACTTC.